The 22 T cell receptor beta chains reported below all come from one sample, sequenced in a study of cytomegalovirus exposure and HLA in healthy donors. Vbeta (60) and Jbeta (13) primers were used in the PCR. Repertoires were generated with immunoSEQ multiplex PCR, while TCRdb's copy carries only in-frame clones and drops some. The sample holds about 200,000 clones; more than 75% are singletons and the top ten take 6.5%. The sample comprised PBMCs. These receptors were obtained from a woman in her forties or fifties in good health and CMV-seropositive.

V usage is TRBV7-2 and J usage is TRBJ1-4; D is perhaps TRBD1 (5 bases). V lost 5 bases, J lost 8 bases, and 12 bases lay in between. The CDR3 has 13 residues. Per the germline V gene, CDR1 is SGHTA and CDR2 is FQGNSA. DNA of the CDR3: TGTGCCAGCAGCCTCAGACAGACCGAAAAACTGTTTTTT. This translates into CASSLRQTEKLFF.

This rearrangement joins TRBV6-6 to TRBJ2-7; 7 positions match TRBD2. There are 15 residues in the CDR3. CDR1 MNHNY and CDR2 SVGAGI come from the germline V gene (reference sequence). After removal of 0 bases from V and 3 bases from J, the junction contained 5 bases not matched to a gene. CDR3 in DNA: TGTGCCAGCAGTTACTCGGTGGGGAGGGACTACGAGCAGTACTTC. Its protein is CASSYSVGRDYEQYF.

The V call is TRBV7-9, the J call TRBJ2-2; no firm D call. Trimming cost V 11 bases and J 7 bases, with 17 bases left between them. CDR1 and CDR2 (germline): SEHNR, FQNEAQ (reference sequence). The CDR3 contains 13 residues. The CDR3 nucleotides read TGTGCCGGTTGTGTGGAAGAGGTCGGGGAGCTGTTTTTT. Translated: CAGCVEEVGELFF.

To note about this clone: Relative to the germline gene, one junction end is altered; a read error may explain this. This chain links TRBV29-1 with TRBJ2-6; TRBD2 agrees at 7 bases. The germline V gene has CDR1 SQVTM and CDR2 ANQGSEA. The CDR3 consists of 12 residues. The CDR3, as DNA: TGCAGTGTCCTGGGAGGGGCCAACGGCCTGACTTTC. Amino acids: CSVLGGANGLTF.

The rearrangement joins TRBV19 to TRBJ1-2, with TRBD1 matching over 8 bases. The CDR3 consists of 14 residues. CDR1 LNHDA and CDR2 SQIVND come from the germline V gene (reference sequence). J lost 5 bases, V lost 5 bases, and 7 bases had no gene match. CDR3 sequence reads: CASSLRTGRYGYTF. CDR3 nucleotide sequence: TGTGCCAGTAGTCTACGGACAGGGCGGTATGGCTACACCTTC.

The chain couples TRBV4-1 to TRBJ2-2; 8 bases match TRBD1. The CDR3 sequence is 16 residues long. Germline lookup yields CDR1 MGHRA and CDR2 YSYEKL. The V gene end was trimmed by 4 bases and the J gene end by 2 bases; junction bases not matched to a gene: 6. This chain's CDR3 is CASSREGTGNTGELFF. The CDR3 DNA is TGCGCCAGCAGCCGAGAGGGGACAGGAAACACCGGGGAGCTGTTTTTT.

The gene calls are TRBV11-2 and TRBJ2-3; D ambiguous. This CDR3 has 14 residues. Trimming took off 1 base at V and 6 bases at J, with 11 bases between the two ends. CDR1 and CDR2 (germline): SGHAT, FQNNGV. The CDR3 bases are TGTGCCAGCAGCTTAGCTAAACCATCTGATACGCAGTATTTT. This translates into CASSLAKPSDTQYF. Based on the CDR3 plus reference TRBV11-2 and TRBJ2-3, the full variable domain is EAGVAQSPRYKIIEKRQSVAFWCNPISGHATLYWYQQILGQGPKLLIQFQNNGVVDDSQLPKDRFSAERLKGVDSTLKIQPAKLEDSAVYLCASSLAKPSDTQYFGPGTRLTVL.

The CDR3 region is CASSLDGGVGNEQFF. CDR3 sequence (DNA): TGCGCCAGCAGCTTGGATGGGGGGGTGGGGAATGAGCAGTTCTTC. The chain combines TRBV5-1 with TRBJ2-1; TRBD2 agrees at 7 bases. The germline V gene encodes CDR1 SGHRS and CDR2 YFSETQ. The CDR3 consists of 15 residues. V was clipped by 0 bases and J by 7 bases; unmatched bases: 7.

V is TRBV10-1 and J is TRBJ2-1; 8 nucleotides match TRBD2. V gave up 1 base and J gave up 7 bases; unmatched junction bases: 6. Germline CDR1 WNHNN, CDR2 SYGVQD (reference sequence). This CDR3 has 15 residues. The CDR3 sequence is CASSEYGERGNEQFF. The CDR3 bases are TGCGCCAGCAGTGAGTACGGCGAGCGGGGGAATGAGCAGTTCTTC.

This chain connects TRBV7-2 to TRBJ2-3; the D gene is possibly TRBD1 (6 bases). The CDR3 runs to 13 residues. The germline CDR1 and CDR2 sequences are SGHTA and FQGNSA. The ends were cut back, 5 bases at V and 3 bases at J, with 9 bases in the middle. The CDR3 region has the DNA TGTGCCAGCAGCCCAACAGGGACAGATACGCAGTATTTT. Translation gives CASSPTGTDTQYF. The whole variable domain, filled in from reference TRBV7-2 and TRBJ2-3, reads GAGVSQSPSNKVTEKGKDVELRCDPISGHTALYWYRQSLGQGLEFLIYFQGNSAPDKSGLPSDRFSAERTGGSVSTLTIQRTQQEDSAVYLCASSPTGTDTQYFGPGTRLTVL.

CDR3 bases: TGTGCCTGGAATGGCAGGGGAGGGGATACGCAGTATTTT. It is translated as CAWNGRGGDTQYF. V and J are TRBV30 and TRBJ2-3; TRBD2 might be the D (7 bases). CDR1 is GTSNPN, CDR2 SVGIG, per germline (reference sequence). V dropped 4 bases and J dropped 6 bases, with 14 bases sitting between them. This CDR3 has 13 amino acids.

This chain uses TRBV4-1 with TRBJ2-1; D not resolved. V was pared by 0 bases and J by 3 bases, with 9 bases between. There are 15 residues in the CDR3. Germline-derived CDR1 and CDR2 are MGHRA and YSYEKL. DNA of the CDR3: TGCGCCAGCAGCCAAGATCGAGAGGTCTACAATGAGCAGTTCTTC. This codes for CASSQDREVYNEQFF.

V is TRBV6-6 and J is TRBJ1-4; 7 positions agree with TRBD1. Unmatched junction bases numbered 11, after V lost 6 bases and J lost 7 bases. The CDR3 extends over 15 amino acids. Germline CDR1 and CDR2: MNHNY and SVGAGI (reference sequence). The CDR3 region is CASRNRQGVSEKLFF. CDR3 DNA: TGTGCCAGCAGGAACCGACAGGGCGTGAGTGAAAAACTGTTTTTT.

The CDR3 loop reads CASSIPGHNPNTGELFF. CDR3 in DNA: TGTGCCAGTAGTATACCAGGGCACAATCCGAACACCGGGGAGCTGTTTTTT. V and J are TRBV19 and TRBJ2-2; D perhaps matches TRBD1 (5 bases). V was trimmed by 2 bases and J by 0 bases, leaving 13 bases between them. The CDR3 sequence is 17 residues long. Germline V gene lookup returns CDR1 LNHDA and CDR2 SQIVND (reference sequence).

This chain joins TRBV11-2 and TRBJ2-7, with 7 bases matching TRBD1. CDR1 and CDR2 from the germline V gene are SGHAT and FQNNGV. V was pared by 5 bases and J by 2 bases, with 3 bases of the junction left unmatched. The CDR3 runs 13 residues. The CDR3 loop reads CASSMGQTYEQYF. DNA for the CDR3: TGTGCCAGCAGCATGGGACAGACCTACGAGCAGTACTTC.

The chain carries TRBV19 and TRBJ1-5; 8 nucleotides agree with TRBD1. Germline V gene sequence: CDR1 LNHDA, CDR2 SQIVND (reference sequence). This CDR3 is built from 13 residues. V shed 8 bases and J 4 bases; nucleotides not matched to a gene: 4. The DNA for the CDR3 is TGTGCCAGTGGGACAGGTCGAAATCAGCCCCAGCATTTT. Translating it yields CASGTGRNQPQHF.

This clone was seen only a few times. This chain links TRBV4-1 with TRBJ1-1, with 9 bases aligning to TRBD1. V trimming: 8 bases; J trimming: 0 bases; junction bases outside the gene matches: 1. Per germline, CDR1 MGHRA and CDR2 YSYEKL. The CDR3 totals 13 residues. CDR3 DNA sequence: TGCGCCAGCCGGACAGGGGTGAACACTGAAGCTTTCTTT. Translation: CASRTGVNTEAFF.

The chain has TRBV29-1 and TRBJ1-1, with 7 bases matching TRBD1. V was pared by 6 bases and J by 0 bases, with 7 bases of the junction left unmatched. Germline CDR1 reads SQVTM; CDR2 reads ANQGSEA. The length of the CDR3 is 14 residues. This CDR3 is CSVPTGSMNTEAFF. The CDR3 bases are TGCAGCGTGCCGACAGGGAGCATGAACACTGAAGCTTTCTTT.

The gene calls are TRBV28 and TRBJ1-3; D is unclear. Trimming shortened V by 3 bases and J by 0 bases, and 12 bases separated the two germline ends. The CDR3 has 16 amino acids. Germline CDR1 MDHEN, CDR2 SYDVKM. This chain's CDR3 is CASSFWQVDSGNTIYF. The CDR3 DNA sequence: TGTGCCAGCAGTTTTTGGCAGGTAGACTCTGGAAACACCATATATTTT.

This rearrangement joins TRBV29-1 to TRBJ2-3; D is unresolved. CDR3 length: 20 amino acids. V lost 0 bases, J lost 0 bases, and 25 bases lay in between. Germline CDR1 SQVTM, CDR2 ANQGSEA. The CDR3 sequence: CSVEDLEAIGFPDSTDTQYF. As DNA, the CDR3 is TGCAGCGTTGAAGATCTTGAGGCAATCGGTTTTCCCGATAGCACAGATACGCAGTATTTT.

This clone came up a few times. The CDR3 DNA reads TGTGCCAGCAGTGAACCCAAGAGCGGCGAGCAGTACTTC. This translates into CASSEPKSGEQYF. This chain connects TRBV6-1 to TRBJ2-7; D perhaps matches TRBD2 (5 bases). This CDR3 has 13 residues. The germline V gene encodes CDR1 MNHNS and CDR2 SASEGT. Trimming removed 2 bases at V and 6 bases at J, with 11 bases between.

The chain links TRBV10-3 to TRBJ1-2; D might be TRBD1 (6 bases). CDR1 and CDR2 (germline): ENHRY, SYGVKD. This CDR3 comprises 11 residues. Trimming removed 6 bases from V and 4 bases from J, with 6 bases in between. CDR3 nucleotides: TGTGCCATCAGGGACAGCTATGGCTACACCTTC. Protein product: CAIRDSYGYTF.